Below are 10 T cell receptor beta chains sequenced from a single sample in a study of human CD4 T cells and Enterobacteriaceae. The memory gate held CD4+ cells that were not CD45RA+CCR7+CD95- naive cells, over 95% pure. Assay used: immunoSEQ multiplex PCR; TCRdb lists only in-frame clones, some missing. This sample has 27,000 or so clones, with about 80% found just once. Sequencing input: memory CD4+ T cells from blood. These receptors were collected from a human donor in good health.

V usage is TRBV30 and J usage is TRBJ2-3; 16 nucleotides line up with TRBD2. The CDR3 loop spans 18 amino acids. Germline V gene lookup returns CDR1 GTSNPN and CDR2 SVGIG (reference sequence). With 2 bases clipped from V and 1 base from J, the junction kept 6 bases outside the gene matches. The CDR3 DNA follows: TGTGCCTGGAGTAGGGGACTAGCGGGAGGGATGGGCACAGATACGCAGTATTTT. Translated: CAWSRGLAGGMGTDTQYF.

CDR3 residues: CASRKRVDSETQYF. In DNA form, the CDR3 reads TGTGCCAGCAGAAAGAGAGTGGATTCGGAGACCCAGTACTTC. The chain uses TRBV6-1 and TRBJ2-5, with unresolved D. CDR3 length: 14 amino acids. Germline CDR1 MNHNS, CDR2 SASEGT. V dropped 6 bases and J dropped 5 bases, with 16 bases sitting between them.

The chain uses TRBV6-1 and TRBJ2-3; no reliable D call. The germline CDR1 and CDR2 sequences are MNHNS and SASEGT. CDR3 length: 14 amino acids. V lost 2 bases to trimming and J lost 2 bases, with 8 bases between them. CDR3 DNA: TGTGCCAGCAGTGAAAATGTTCACACAGATACGCAGTATTTT. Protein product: CASSENVHTDTQYF.

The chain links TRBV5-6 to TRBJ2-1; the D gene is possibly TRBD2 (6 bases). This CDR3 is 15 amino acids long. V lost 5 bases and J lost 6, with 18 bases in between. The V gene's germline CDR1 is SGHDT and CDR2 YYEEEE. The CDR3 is CASRPTSSEVNEQFF. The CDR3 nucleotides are TGTGCCAGCAGGCCGACTAGTTCCGAGGTCAATGAGCAGTTCTTC.

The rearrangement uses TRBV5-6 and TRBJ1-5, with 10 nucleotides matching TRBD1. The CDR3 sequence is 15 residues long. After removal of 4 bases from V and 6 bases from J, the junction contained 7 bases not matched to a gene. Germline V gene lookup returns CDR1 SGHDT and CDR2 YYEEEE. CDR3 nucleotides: TGTGCCAGCAGCCTCGGGACAGGGGAGGGTCAGCCCCAGCATTTT. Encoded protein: CASSLGTGEGQPQHF.

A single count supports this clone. In nucleotides, the CDR3 is TGTGCCAGCAGCGTAGAAGGCGGGTGGAGCTCCTACGAGCAGTACTTC. It translates to CASSVEGGWSSYEQYF. The chain recombines TRBV9 with TRBJ2-7, with D maybe TRBD2 (5 bases). The CDR3 contains 16 residues. CDR1 is SGDLS and CDR2 is YYNGEE in the germline V gene. V was trimmed by 0 bases and J by 0 bases, leaving 13 bases between them. The full variable domain, rest sourced from reference TRBV9 and TRBJ2-7, is DSGVTQTPKHLITATGQRVTLRCSPRSGDLSVYWYQQSLDQGLQFLIQYYNGEERAKGNILERFSAQQFPDLHSELNLSSLELGDSALYFCASSVEGGWSSYEQYFGPGTRLTVT.

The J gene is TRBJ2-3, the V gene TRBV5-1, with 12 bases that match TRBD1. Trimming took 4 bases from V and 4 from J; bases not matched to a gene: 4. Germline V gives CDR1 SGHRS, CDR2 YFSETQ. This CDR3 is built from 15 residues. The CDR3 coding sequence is TGCGCCAGCAGCATGGGACAGGGGGCCCCAGATACGCAGTATTTT. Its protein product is CASSMGQGAPDTQYF. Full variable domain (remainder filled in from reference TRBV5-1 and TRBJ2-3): KAGVTQTPRYLIKTRGQQVTLSCSPISGHRSVSWYQQTPGQGLQFLFEYFSETQRNKGNFPGRFSGRQFSNSRSEMNVSTLELGDSALYLCASSMGQGAPDTQYFGPGTRLTVL.

The CDR3 sequence: CASSIGTGGSQQFF. The CDR3 bases are TGTGCCAGTAGTATCGGGACAGGGGGGTCGCAGCAGTTCTTC. The chain uses TRBV19 and TRBJ2-1; the match to TRBD1 covers 11 bases. Germline assignment: CDR1 LNHDA and CDR2 SQIVND (reference sequence). CDR3 length: 14 amino acids. Trimming took 3 bases from V and 11 from J; bases not matched to a gene: 6.

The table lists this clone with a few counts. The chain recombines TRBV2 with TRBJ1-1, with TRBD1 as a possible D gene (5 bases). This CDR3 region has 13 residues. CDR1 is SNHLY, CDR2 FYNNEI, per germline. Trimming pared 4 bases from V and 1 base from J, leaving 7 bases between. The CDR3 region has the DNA TGTGCCAGCAGTGTCCAGGGGAACACTGAAGCTTTCTTT. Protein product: CASSVQGNTEAFF.

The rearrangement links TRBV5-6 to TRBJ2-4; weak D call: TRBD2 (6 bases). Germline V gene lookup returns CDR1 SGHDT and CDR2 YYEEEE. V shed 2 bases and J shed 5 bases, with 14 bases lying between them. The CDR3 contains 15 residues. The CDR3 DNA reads TGTGCCAGCAGCTTCTTCCGGGGGACCCAAAACATTCAGTACTTC. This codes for CASSFFRGTQNIQYF.